Detailed here is one T cell receptor beta chain. Its antigen is as yet unknown. V lost 9 bases to trimming and J lost 6 bases; unmatched junction nucleotides: 14. Germline V gene sequence: CDR1 LNHDA, CDR2 SQIVND (reference sequence). The CDR3 totals 14 residues. These data are taken from a study of cytomegalovirus exposure and HLA in healthy donors. Study-wide results and caveats: V- and J-gene trimming of TCR beta was linked (in a later analysis) to a missense DCLRE1C variant.

A multiplex PCR was run with 60 Vbeta primers and 13 Jbeta primers. Assay: immunoSEQ multiplex PCR; the TCRdb copy retains only in-frame clones and omits some. The sample includes approximately 220,000 clones, over 65% of them seen just once. This receptor was taken from a man aged 40-50 years in good health and CMV-seronegative. The specimen sequenced was PBMCs. This chain joins TRBV19 and TRBJ2-7; 7 positions match TRBD2. The CDR3 sequence is CASTPGLSRSEQYF. The CDR3 bases are TGTGCCAGCACTCCGGGACTATCGAGGTCCGAGCAGTACTTC.